This TCR beta chain was recovered during a study of OX40 agonist ivuxolimab in advanced cancers. Trimming pared 5 bases from V and 4 bases from J, leaving 11 bases between. The CDR3 is 13 residues long. Germline assignment: CDR1 MNHEY and CDR2 SMNVEV (reference sequence). The method was immunoSEQ multiplex PCR; TCRdb's version includes in-frame clones alone and lacks a portion of them. The repertoire holds about 40,000 clones, with 65% to 90% as singletons. The J gene is TRBJ2-5, the V gene TRBV27; D is undetermined. Here the sequenced sample was CD4+ or CD8+ T cells sorted from blood, taken in a trial of the OX40 agonist ivuxolimab. The TCR was taken from an adult with an advanced solid tumor such as melanoma, head and neck, liver or kidney cancer. The CDR3 DNA reads as TGTGCCAGCAGTATCCCCTTCGGAGAGACCCAGTACTTC. It translates to CASSIPFGETQYF.